This T cell receptor (beta chain) stems from a study of beta chain features in type 1 diabetes. Investigators reverse transcribed all isolated RNA, so they sequenced expressed TCRB transcripts. Here immunoSEQ multiplex PCR was the method, and the copy in TCRdb shows in-frame clones only, minus some. The repertoire holds hundreds of thousands of clones, roughly 16% seen once, with 0.023% in the top ten. Details on this clone: Its antigen is undetermined.

Study-level points and caveats: Compared to healthy donors, patients appeared to have naive, central memory and Treg TCRB repertoires that were more alike. In these data, an HLA type influence on TCRB rearrangement remained unresolved. The VDJ junctions of type 1 diabetes patients carried fewer insertions and more deletions.

This CDR3 contains 16 residues. Germline V CDR1 and CDR2: SGHNT, YYREEE (reference sequence). Trimming removed 0 bases at V and 6 bases at J, with 19 bases between. Material for sequencing was naive CD4+ T cells from blood. J is TRBJ2-7 and V is TRBV5-4; perhaps TRBD2 as D (6 bases). The sequence was collected from a woman younger than 35 in good health. The CDR3 loop is CASSLGTISKTSEQYF. The CDR3 region has the DNA TGTGCCAGCAGCTTGGGGACTATATCGAAAACCTCCGAGCAGTACTTC.